This T cell receptor (beta chain) derives from a study of blood T cell repertoires in COVID-19. Study overall: Samples taken during acute and convalescent COVID-19 were collected in the United States, Italy and Spain.

With 1 base removed from V and 4 bases from J, the gap between germline ends came to 11 bases. The CDR3 runs to 15 residues. The germline gives CDR1 SGDLS, CDR2 YYNGEE. Some clones are missing from TCRdb's copy, which holds only in-frame ones; the method was immunoSEQ multiplex PCR. The top ten hold 16% of the sample, which has about 140,000 clones, roughly 80% seen once. Sequenced sample: peripheral blood. The TCR originated in a man aged 45-65 years with acute or convalescent COVID-19. The rearrangement links TRBV9 to TRBJ2-2; D uncertain. The CDR3 DNA reads as TGTGCCAGCAGCGTATTCACGGTTTCCACCGGGGAGCTGTTTTTT. Its translation is CASSVFTVSTGELFF.